Each of the 26 T cell receptor beta chains below was sequenced from the same sample in a study of blood T cell repertoires in COVID-19. Profiled with immunoSEQ multiplex PCR; TCRdb holds only in-frame clones, not every one. The sample has roughly 220,000 clones, approximately 85% seen once. The sample comprised peripheral blood. The receptors were sampled from a woman aged 80 or over with COVID-19, enrolled during active disease.

The chain combines TRBV28 with TRBJ2-5, with 7 bases identical to TRBD2. The junction had 9 bases not matched to a gene; V was cut back by 4 bases and J by 4 bases. This CDR3 comprises 15 residues. Germline assignment: CDR1 MDHEN and CDR2 SYDVKM. The CDR3 DNA is TGTGCCAGCAGTTACGCCCGGGGGGTAGCAGAGACCCAGTACTTC. This gives the protein CASSYARGVAETQYF.

The chain uses TRBV5-1 and TRBJ2-7; 8 bases map to TRBD1. CDR1 SGHRS and CDR2 YFSETQ come from the germline V gene. Trimming cost V 3 bases and J 3 bases; bases outside gene matches: 8. CDR3 length equals 15 residues. CDR3 region: CASSWGDRFYYEQYF. The CDR3 nucleotides are TGCGCCAGCAGCTGGGGGGACAGGTTTTACTACGAGCAGTACTTC.

The rearrangement joins TRBV5-1 to TRBJ1-2; possibly TRBD1 for D (5 bases). Germline V gene lookup returns CDR1 SGHRS and CDR2 YFSETQ. The length of the CDR3 is 17 residues. The ends were cut back, 0 bases at V and 4 bases at J, with 19 bases in the middle. The CDR3 region has the DNA TGCGCCAGCAGCTTGGCCGCAGGGTCTGCTGGCATCTATGGCTACACCTTC. This translates into CASSLAAGSAGIYGYTF.

This clone was recorded a few times. CDR3 coding DNA: TGTGCCAGCACCCCCAGGGGGTCGGGGAACACCGGGGAGCTGTTTTTT. It codes for CASTPRGSGNTGELFF. The chain carries TRBV28 and TRBJ2-2, with 7 positions matching TRBD1. CDR3 length: 16 amino acids. Looked up from germline, CDR1 is MDHEN and CDR2 is SYDVKM. The J segment lost 1 base and the V segment lost 7 bases, leaving 9 bases of the junction unmatched.

This chain links TRBV4-1 with TRBJ1-1, with 9 bases matching TRBD1. Germline lookup yields CDR1 MGHRA and CDR2 YSYEKL. The CDR3 has 19 amino acids. V trimming: 0 bases; J trimming: 1 base; junction bases outside the gene matches: 12. The CDR3 spells CASSQEATGGRVKNTEAFF. CDR3 DNA sequence: TGCGCCAGCAGCCAAGAGGCCACAGGGGGCAGGGTTAAGAACACTGAAGCTTTCTTT.

The chain uses TRBV30 and TRBJ2-2; TRBD2 might be the D (5 bases). The CDR3 runs 14 residues. From germline, CDR1 is GTSNPN and CDR2 SVGIG (reference sequence). V shed 4 bases and J shed 6 bases, with 15 bases lying between them. CDR3 in DNA: TGTGCCTGGAATCCCGGGGTGAGGGCCGGGGAGCTGTTTTTT. The encoded protein is CAWNPGVRAGELFF.

The chain couples TRBV5-1 to TRBJ1-2; the match to TRBD1 covers 9 bases. Germline V gene data show CDR1 as SGHRS and CDR2 as YFSETQ. The CDR3 consists of 16 residues. V trimming: 2 bases; J trimming: 6 bases; junction bases outside the gene matches: 11. CDR3 region: CASSFPGTGSLDGYTF. CDR3 DNA sequence: TGCGCCAGCAGCTTTCCCGGGACAGGGAGTTTGGATGGCTACACCTTC.

The chain combines TRBV3-1 (or the pseudogene TRBV3-2) with TRBJ2-5, with D uncertain. The V gene's germline CDR1 is LGHDT and CDR2 YNNKEL (reference sequence). This CDR3 is built from 11 residues. The ends were cut back, 5 bases at V and 3 bases at J, with 4 bases in the middle. The CDR3 protein is CASSVEETQYF. The CDR3 bases are TGTGCCAGCAGCGTAGAAGAGACCCAGTACTTC.

J is TRBJ2-5 and V is TRBV5-1; 10 bases fit TRBD2. Germline loops: CDR1 SGHRS, CDR2 YFSETQ. With V trimmed by 1 base and J by 2 bases, 5 bases remained unmatched. The CDR3 is made up of 16 amino acids. CDR3 bases: TGCGCCAGCAGCTTGCAGGGTAGCGGGGGGCAAGAGACCCAGTACTTC. Its protein product is CASSLQGSGGQETQYF.

The chain couples TRBV7-9 to TRBJ2-5, with 12 bases identical to TRBD2. The CDR3 runs to 15 residues. CDR1 is SEHNR and CDR2 is FQNEAQ in the germline V gene (reference sequence). Germline trimming cut 5 bases from V and 5 bases from J; bases unmatched to any gene: 6. The CDR3 sequence: CASSPSGRARETQYF. The CDR3 bases are TGTGCCAGCAGCCCTAGCGGGAGGGCCCGGGAGACCCAGTACTTC.

The CDR3 DNA reads TGTGCCAGCAGAGCGACCTCTTTTGCGGAAAAACTGTTTTTT. Amino acid sequence: CASRATSFAEKLFF. The V and J genes are TRBV27 and TRBJ1-4; D is unresolved. Germline CDR1 is MNHEY and CDR2 is SMNVEV (reference sequence). This CDR3 contains 14 residues. Trimming stripped 6 bases from V and 8 bases from J, with 16 bases between.

V usage is TRBV3-1 (or the pseudogene TRBV3-2) and J usage is TRBJ1-6; 8 nucleotides line up with TRBD1. The CDR3 contains 14 residues. CDR1 is LGHDT, CDR2 YNNKEL, per germline (reference sequence). The V gene end was trimmed by 4 bases and the J gene end by 9 bases; junction bases not matched to a gene: 5. The CDR3 region is CASSPSRGPSPLHF. As DNA, the CDR3 is TGTGCCAGCAGCCCATCCAGGGGGCCTTCACCCCTCCACTTT.

The chain employs TRBV7-2 and TRBJ1-4; 7 bases line up with TRBD1. CDR3 length: 14 residues. V lost 2 bases to trimming and J lost 7 bases; unmatched junction nucleotides: 4. In germline, CDR1 is SGHTA, CDR2 FQGNSA. This chain's CDR3 is CASSLRGRGEKLFF. CDR3 nucleotide sequence: TGTGCCAGCAGCTTAAGGGGGCGCGGTGAAAAACTGTTTTTT.

This clone has only one observation. This chain connects TRBV4-1 to TRBJ2-2; 8 nucleotides match TRBD1. CDR3 length: 15 amino acids. Unmatched junction bases numbered 1, after V lost 1 base and J lost 3 bases. Germline-derived CDR1 and CDR2 are MGHRA and YSYEKL. CDR3 DNA: TGCGCCAGCAGCCAAGGGACAGGGTACACCGGGGAGCTGTTTTTT. Translating gives CASSQGTGYTGELFF.

The V and J genes are TRBV5-1 and TRBJ1-4; a possible D gene is TRBD1 (6 bases). CDR1 is SGHRS, CDR2 YFSETQ, per germline. V lost 4 bases, J lost 0 bases, and 10 bases lay in between. The CDR3 is 15 amino acids. CDR3 nucleotide sequence: TGCGCCAGCAGCATTACAGGGTCAACTAATGAAAAACTGTTTTTT. It translates to CASSITGSTNEKLFF. Based on the CDR3 plus reference TRBV5-1 and TRBJ1-4, the full variable domain is KAGVTQTPRYLIKTRGQQVTLSCSPISGHRSVSWYQQTPGQGLQFLFEYFSETQRNKGNFPGRFSGRQFSNSRSEMNVSTLELGDSALYLCASSITGSTNEKLFFGSGTQLSVL.

The V and J genes are TRBV5-1 and TRBJ1-4; D remains ambiguous. The germline V gene has CDR1 SGHRS and CDR2 YFSETQ. The CDR3 runs 13 residues. With 1 base removed from V and 8 bases from J, the gap between germline ends came to 9 bases. The CDR3 region is CASSLMVGEKLFF. CDR3 sequence (DNA): TGCGCCAGCAGCTTGATGGTGGGCGAAAAACTGTTTTTT.

V is TRBV3-1 (or the pseudogene TRBV3-2) and J is TRBJ2-7; 7 positions agree with TRBD1. This CDR3 is built from 13 residues. The trim removed 3 bases at V and 6 bases at J, leaving 5 bases unmatched. CDR1 is LGHDT, CDR2 YNNKEL, per germline (reference sequence). This chain's CDR3 is CASSHRTGVEQYF. DNA of the CDR3: TGTGCCAGCAGCCACCGAACAGGGGTCGAGCAGTACTTC.

The chain carries TRBV6-2 or TRBV6-3 and TRBJ2-2; 8 bases match TRBD1. This CDR3 contains 16 residues. Germline trimming cut 5 bases from V and 1 base from J; bases unmatched to any gene: 6. Germline-derived CDR1 and CDR2 are MNHEY and SVGEGT. The CDR3 DNA sequence: TGTGCCAGCAGTCGTACCGGGACAGGGAACACCGGGGAGCTGTTTTTT. This codes for CASSRTGTGNTGELFF.

V usage is TRBV5-4 and J usage is TRBJ1-1; TRBD1 matches at 7 bases. The CDR3 contains 16 residues. Germline CDR1 SGHNT, CDR2 YYREEE (reference sequence). The V and J ends lost 0 bases and 3 bases, in that order; junction bases with no gene match: 8. The CDR3 nucleotides are TGTGCCAGCAGCTTGGTAGGGCGCCAGGGGGACACTGAAGCTTTCTTT. Protein sequence: CASSLVGRQGDTEAFF. The variable domain in full, with the rest retrieved from reference TRBV5-4 and TRBJ1-1, is ETGVTQSPTHLIKTRGQQVTLRCSSQSGHNTVSWYQQALGQGPQFIFQYYREEENGRGNFPPRFSGLQFPNYSSELNVNALELDDSALYLCASSLVGRQGDTEAFFGQGTRLTVV.

The chain joins TRBV24-1 to TRBJ2-1; D gene unclear. This CDR3 contains 14 residues. CDR1 and CDR2 (germline): KGHDR, SFDVKD. Between the trimmed V and J ends, which lost 2 bases and 2 bases, there was a span of 6 bases. The CDR3 loop is CATSDSRTYNEQFF. Here the CDR3 DNA reads TGTGCCACCAGTGATTCGCGTACCTACAATGAGCAGTTCTTC.

V and J are TRBV19 and TRBJ2-4, with D tentatively TRBD2 (6 bases). This CDR3 is built from 14 residues. Between the trimmed V and J ends, which lost 2 bases and 11 bases, there was a span of 16 bases. CDR1 LNHDA and CDR2 SQIVND come from the germline V gene (reference sequence). In nucleotides, the CDR3 is TGTGCCAGTAGTATATCTTCTGCGGGGTCCCTTCAGTACTTC. Its protein is CASSISSAGSLQYF.

The chain links TRBV6-2 or TRBV6-3 to TRBJ1-6; D perhaps matches TRBD1 (6 bases). V dropped 2 bases and J dropped 8 bases, with 16 bases sitting between them. The CDR3 totals 16 residues. Germline loops: CDR1 MNHEY, CDR2 SVGEGT. DNA for the CDR3: TGTGCCAGCAGTTACAAGGTCTGGACAGCTGATTCACCCCTCCACTTT. Its protein is CASSYKVWTADSPLHF.

The V gene is TRBV18, the J gene TRBJ2-2, with TRBD1 matching 9 bases. Germline V gene sequence: CDR1 KGHSH, CDR2 LQKENI. The J segment lost 2 bases and the V segment lost 6 bases, leaving 4 bases of the junction unmatched. The CDR3 contains 15 residues. The chain's CDR3 is CASSRDRANTGELFF. In DNA form, the CDR3 reads TGTGCCAGCTCCCGGGACAGGGCCAACACCGGGGAGCTGTTTTTT.

The chain joins TRBV27 to TRBJ2-1, with 7 bases identical to TRBD2. The CDR3 length is 15 residues. Per the germline V gene, CDR1 is MNHEY and CDR2 is SMNVEV (reference sequence). The junction had 4 bases not matched to a gene; V was cut back by 2 bases and J by 3 bases. The CDR3 DNA reads as TGTGCCAGCAGTTTACGATGGACTAGCTACAATGAGCAGTTCTTC. It specifies CASSLRWTSYNEQFF.

This clone came up a few times. V gene TRBV5-1 combines with J gene TRBJ2-7; D is perhaps TRBD2 (5 bases). Trimming cost V 4 bases and J 6 bases, with 20 bases left between them. CDR1 is SGHRS and CDR2 is YFSETQ in the germline V gene. The CDR3 spans 15 residues. In DNA form, the CDR3 reads TGCGCCAGCAGCCCCTTACGGTTCTCAGGACTCGAGCAGTACTTC. Encoded protein: CASSPLRFSGLEQYF.

CDR3 residues: CASSLDRDTEAFF. The CDR3 DNA reads as TGTGCCAGCAGCTTGGACAGGGACACTGAAGCTTTCTTT. The chain carries TRBV5-8 and TRBJ1-1; D might be TRBD1 (6 bases). Germline CDR1 is SGHTS and CDR2 is YDEGEE. The CDR3 has 13 residues. Trimming shortened V by 0 bases and J by 3 bases, and 6 bases separated the two germline ends.